The 21 T cell receptor beta chains below come from one sample, sequenced in a study of cytomegalovirus exposure and HLA in healthy donors. 13 Jbeta primers and 60 Vbeta primers were used for the PCR. Clones were sequenced by immunoSEQ multiplex PCR, and TCRdb holds only the in-frame ones, with some missing. Here the sample spans about 300,000 clones, 75% to 90% being singletons. Sequencing was carried out using PBMCs. The receptors stem from a middle-aged man in good health and CMV-seropositive.

V gene TRBV19 combines with J gene TRBJ2-1; maybe TRBD2 (6 bases). The CDR3 sequence is 15 residues long. Looked up from germline, CDR1 is LNHDA and CDR2 is SQIVND (reference sequence). Trimming cost V 1 base and J 4 bases, with 11 bases left between them. This chain's CDR3 is CASSIAGVGYNEQFF. The CDR3 DNA sequence: TGTGCCAGTAGTATAGCGGGAGTTGGTTACAATGAGCAGTTCTTC.

The V gene is TRBV10-3, the J gene TRBJ1-1; perhaps TRBD1 as D (6 bases). Germline V CDR1 and CDR2: ENHRY, SYGVKD. This CDR3 is built from 14 residues. The V and J ends lost 6 bases and 1 base respectively, with 12 bases between them. CDR3 residues: CAIRGDTRNTEAFF. The CDR3 region has the DNA TGTGCCATCAGGGGGGACACGCGGAACACTGAAGCTTTCTTT.

The chain joins TRBV19 to TRBJ2-7; 8 bases fit TRBD1. Trimming took 5 bases from V and 1 from J; bases not matched to a gene: 7. CDR3 length: 15 amino acids. Germline-derived CDR1 and CDR2 are LNHDA and SQIVND (reference sequence). CDR3 DNA: TGTGCCAGTAGTTATAGACAGGGGTGGTCCTACGAGCAGTACTTC. Its translation: CASSYRQGWSYEQYF.

V is TRBV29-1 and J is TRBJ2-1; TRBD1 might be the D (5 bases). The CDR3 runs 15 residues. Germline CDR1 SQVTM, CDR2 ANQGSEA. The V gene lost 1 base and the J gene lost 0 bases, with 10 bases spanning the gap. CDR3 nucleotide sequence: TGCAGCGTTGAAGCAGGGAAGGACTCCTACAATGAGCAGTTCTTC. Protein: CSVEAGKDSYNEQFF.

This chain connects TRBV6-6 to TRBJ2-2, with a possible D match to TRBD2 (5 bases). The length of the CDR3 is 16 residues. Trimming stripped 0 bases from V and 0 bases from J, with 8 bases between. Germline CDR1 reads MNHNY; CDR2 reads SVGAGI (reference sequence). The CDR3 DNA follows: TGTGCCAGCAGTTACTCGCGGACTGCGAACACCGGGGAGCTGTTTTTT. Protein sequence: CASSYSRTANTGELFF.

The sample holds a few counts of this clone. CDR3 sequence (DNA): TGTGCCAGCAGTTATTCTGGAGGGAAGAATCAGCCCCAGCATTTT. This sequence encodes CASSYSGGKNQPQHF. The chain is built from TRBV6-9 and TRBJ1-5; D unclear. From germline, CDR1 is MNHGY and CDR2 SVAAGI. The length of the CDR3 is 15 residues. Trimming pared 0 bases from V and 4 bases from J, leaving 10 bases between.

This clone was found once. V usage is TRBV28 and J usage is TRBJ2-7; the D is unclear. Germline CDR1 MDHEN, CDR2 SYDVKM. The CDR3 runs 16 residues. Trimming pared 5 bases from V and 0 bases from J, leaving 17 bases between. The CDR3 here is CASSPSTYRSSYEQYF. The CDR3 nucleotides read TGTGCCAGCAGTCCGTCGACGTATCGGAGCTCCTACGAGCAGTACTTC.

This sequence joins TRBV6-5 and TRBJ2-7; possible D gene TRBD1, 6 bases. V lost 0 bases and J 3 bases, leaving 15 bases between the germline ends. The CDR3 extends over 16 amino acids. CDR1 is MNHEY and CDR2 is SVGAGI in the germline V gene. The CDR3 region has the DNA TGTGCCAGCAGTTACTCCTGGCCAGGGGAAGGCTACGAGCAGTACTTC. It codes for CASSYSWPGEGYEQYF.

The chain uses TRBV7-2 and TRBJ1-1, with 7 bases fitting TRBD1. The CDR3 has 14 residues. The germline V gene encodes CDR1 SGHTA and CDR2 FQGNSA. Losses at the gene ends were 6 bases for V and 5 bases for J; bases not matched to a gene: 9. CDR3 in amino acids: CASRRQGGLTEAFF. Written as DNA, the CDR3 is TGTGCCAGCAGGCGACAGGGAGGTCTGACTGAAGCTTTCTTT.

This rearrangement joins TRBV27 to TRBJ2-7; D is perhaps TRBD2 (5 bases). The length of the CDR3 is 15 residues. The V gene lost 5 bases and the J gene lost 1 base, with 15 bases spanning the gap. CDR1 is MNHEY and CDR2 is SMNVEV in the germline V gene (reference sequence). The CDR3 DNA reads as TGTGCCAGCAGTGAGGACGGAGGCCGATCCTACGAGCAGTACTTC. It codes for CASSEDGGRSYEQYF.

The V gene is TRBV5-8, the J gene TRBJ2-1, with TRBD2 matching over 8 bases. The germline V gene encodes CDR1 SGHTS and CDR2 YDEGEE. V was pared by 2 bases and J by 8 bases, with 9 bases of the junction left unmatched. The CDR3 runs to 15 residues. In DNA form, the CDR3 reads TGTGCCAGCAGCTTTATGGGGCGGGAGGAAGATGAGCAGTTCTTC. Its translation is CASSFMGREEDEQFF.

CDR3 loop: CASSSSRGHLSYEQYF. As DNA, the CDR3 is TGTGCCAGCAGTTCCAGCAGGGGGCACCTGTCCTACGAGCAGTACTTC. The genes are TRBV27 and TRBJ2-7, with TRBD1 matching 8 bases. Germline CDR1 reads MNHEY; CDR2 reads SMNVEV (reference sequence). Trimming at V came to 4 bases and at J to 1 base, leaving 9 bases not matched to a gene. The length of the CDR3 is 16 residues.

V is TRBV18 and J is TRBJ1-1, with 7 bases fitting TRBD1. V lost 3 bases, J lost 4 bases, and 2 bases stayed unmatched. CDR3 size: 13 residues. Germline V lookup: CDR1 KGHSH, CDR2 LQKENI. The CDR3 is CASSPGQFTEAFF. Written as DNA, the CDR3 is TGTGCCAGCTCACCGGGACAGTTCACTGAAGCTTTCTTT.

The V call is TRBV7-6, the J call TRBJ1-4; the match to TRBD1 covers 10 bases. There are 18 residues in the CDR3. Germline V CDR1 and CDR2: SGHVS, FNYEAQ. J gave up 3 bases and V 5 bases, and 12 bases lay outside the gene matches. DNA of the CDR3: TGTGCCAGCAGCGTTCCCGGGACAGGGGCCTATGCTAATGAAAAACTGTTTTTT. As protein: CASSVPGTGAYANEKLFF. The variable domain in full, with the rest retrieved from reference TRBV7-6 and TRBJ1-4, is GAGVSQSPRYKVTKRGQDVALRCDPISGHVSLYWYRQALGQGPEFLTYFNYEAQQDKSGLPNDRFSAERPEGSISTLTIQRTEQRDSAMYRCASSVPGTGAYANEKLFFGSGTQLSVL.

The chain joins TRBV4-2 to TRBJ2-7; 7 bases match TRBD2. With 1 base clipped from V and 2 bases from J, the junction kept 8 bases outside the gene matches. The CDR3 loop spans 16 amino acids. The germline V gene encodes CDR1 LGHNA and CDR2 YNFKEQ. As DNA, the CDR3 is TGTGCCAGCAGCCAAGGGCAAGAGGGAGGGGCCTACGAGCAGTACTTC. Amino acid sequence: CASSQGQEGGAYEQYF.

The genes are TRBV6-5 and TRBJ2-7, with D maybe TRBD2 (6 bases). Germline CDR1 is MNHEY and CDR2 is SVGAGI. This CDR3 region has 14 residues. V lost 1 base and J 4 bases, leaving 11 bases between the germline ends. CDR3 sequence (DNA): TGTGCCAGCAGTTACTGGGAGGCAGGTTACGAGCAGTACTTC. This sequence encodes CASSYWEAGYEQYF.

The chain couples TRBV30 to TRBJ2-2; 9 nucleotides line up with TRBD2. V gave up 0 bases and J gave up 6 bases; unmatched junction bases: 5. CDR1 is GTSNPN, CDR2 SVGIG, per germline (reference sequence). The CDR3 is made up of 15 amino acids. In DNA form, the CDR3 reads TGTGCCTGGAGTGTCTACCTAGCGGGACCCGGGGAGCTGTTTTTT. Translating it yields CAWSVYLAGPGELFF.

The chain joins TRBV14 to TRBJ2-2, with D perhaps matching TRBD1 (5 bases). V was trimmed by 4 bases and J by 1 base, leaving 10 bases between them. The CDR3 has 15 amino acids. The V gene's germline CDR1 is SGHDN and CDR2 FVKESK. In DNA form, the CDR3 reads TGTGCCAGCAGCCGAGGTCAGGGGAACACCGGGGAGCTGTTTTTT. Amino acid sequence: CASSRGQGNTGELFF.

The chain has TRBV28 and TRBJ1-3; D remains ambiguous. V lost 3 bases and J lost 0, with 12 bases in between. Germline CDR1 and CDR2: MDHEN and SYDVKM. The CDR3 covers 16 residues. CDR3 region: CASSFLYTTSGNTIYF. CDR3 nucleotide sequence: TGTGCCAGCAGTTTCCTTTACACAACCTCTGGAAACACCATATATTTT.

This chain uses TRBV6-6 with TRBJ1-1, with D maybe TRBD1 (5 bases). Germline CDR1 reads MNHNY; CDR2 reads SVGAGI (reference sequence). The ends were cut back, 6 bases at V and 1 base at J, with 9 bases in the middle. CDR3 size: 13 residues. In DNA, the CDR3 is TGTGCCAGCAGCGTCGACAGGAACACTGAAGCTTTCTTT. Its translation is CASSVDRNTEAFF.

CDR3 loop: CASSPRGQGGELFF. CDR3 DNA: TGTGCCAGCAGTCCAAGGGGGCAGGGCGGGGAGCTGTTTTTT. This sequence joins TRBV28 and TRBJ2-2; 7 nucleotides align to TRBD1. Unmatched junction bases numbered 7, after V lost 5 bases and J lost 7 bases. CDR1 and CDR2 from the germline V gene are MDHEN and SYDVKM. The CDR3 sequence is 14 residues long. The whole variable domain, remainder taken from reference TRBV28 and TRBJ2-2, is DVKVTQSSRYLVKRTGEKVFLECVQDMDHENMFWYRQDPGLGLRLIYFSYDVKMKEKGDIPEGYSVSREKKERFSLILESASTNQTSMYLCASSPRGQGGELFFGEGSRLTVL.